This T cell receptor (beta chain) was found in a study of identical twins. General observations from the study: Clonotypes of the beta chain that were abundant in cord blood carried fewer insertions (memory repertoires showed none).

A word on this clonotype: The antigen is unknown.

Via MiXCR, TCRdb re-called the 5' RACE reads, giving one row per CDR3 protein. The sample contains approximately 600,000 distinct CDR3 sequences, around 7.5% of which appear only once. CDR3 length: 16 residues. Trimming left V 1 base short and J 2 bases short, with 14 bases between. The germline V gene has CDR1 LGHDT and CDR2 YNNKEL (reference sequence). These same data were also listed under a study on yellow fever vaccine responses in identical twins.

Input material: PBMCs. The chain recombines TRBV3-1 with TRBJ1-1; possible D gene TRBD1, 6 bases. The source is a woman younger than 35 in good health. The CDR3 DNA is TGTGCCAGCAGCCAAGTCCGTCAGGGGTTTAACACTGAAGCTTTCTTT. It translates to CASSQVRQGFNTEAFF. The full variable domain, rest sourced from reference TRBV3-1 and TRBJ1-1, is DTAVSQTPKYLVTQMGNDKSIKCEQNLGHDTMYWYKQDSKKFLKIMFSYNNKELIINETVPNRFSPKSPDKAHLNLHINSLELGDSAVYFCASSQVRQGFNTEAFFGQGTRLTVV.